The sequence of this TCR beta chain was determined in a study of T cells in Graves' hyperthyroidism and ophthalmopathy. This clonotype was counted at least ten times. The junction does not match germline at one end; this may be a read error. CDR1 is SGHAT, CDR2 FQDESV, per germline (reference sequence). The CDR3 consists of 13 residues. Amplified TCR beta CDR3 regions derived from RNA transcripts. When the TCR CDR3 underwent first-round RT-PCR, the HTBI primer set was used. TCRdb re-called the multiplex PCR reads with MiXCR, one entry per CDR3 protein. The sample has about 610,000 distinct CDR3 sequences, approximately 14% seen once; the top ten hold roughly 4.5%.

This TCR was sampled from a woman aged 40-49 years with Graves' ophthalmopathy. Material: blood. The chain joins TRBV11-1 to TRBJ1-1; D ambiguous. This chain's CDR3 is CASSLAKNTEALF. The DNA for the CDR3 is TGTGCCAGCAGCTTAGCGAAGAACACTGAAGCTCTCTTT.